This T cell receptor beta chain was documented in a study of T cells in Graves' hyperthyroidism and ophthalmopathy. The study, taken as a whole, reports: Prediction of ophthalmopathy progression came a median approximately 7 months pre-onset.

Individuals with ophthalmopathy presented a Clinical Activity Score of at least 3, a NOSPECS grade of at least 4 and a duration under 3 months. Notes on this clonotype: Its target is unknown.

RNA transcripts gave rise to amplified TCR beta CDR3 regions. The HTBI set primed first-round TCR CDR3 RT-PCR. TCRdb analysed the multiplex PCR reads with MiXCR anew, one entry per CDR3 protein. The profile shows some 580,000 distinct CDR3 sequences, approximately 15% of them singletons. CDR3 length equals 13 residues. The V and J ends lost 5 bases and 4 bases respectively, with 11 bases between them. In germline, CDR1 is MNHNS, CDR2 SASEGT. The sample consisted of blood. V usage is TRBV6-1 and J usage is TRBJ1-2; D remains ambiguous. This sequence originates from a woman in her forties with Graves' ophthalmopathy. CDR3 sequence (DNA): TGTGCCAGCAGTCGCGGGCTGGGCTATGGCTACACCTTC. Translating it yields CASSRGLGYGYTF.